Listed here are 17 T cell receptor beta chains from one sample, sequenced in a study of blood T cell repertoires in COVID-19. Clones were sequenced by immunoSEQ multiplex PCR, and TCRdb holds only the in-frame ones, with some missing. The sample carries around 78,000 clones, 86% recorded once. The sequencing input was peripheral blood. These receptors were obtained from a man aged 50-59 years with active or convalescent COVID-19.

The rearrangement joins TRBV3-1 (or the pseudogene TRBV3-2) to TRBJ2-5; 14 bases align to TRBD2. Germline trimming cut 5 bases from V and 2 bases from J; bases unmatched to any gene: 4. The CDR3 length is 16 residues. Germline lookup yields CDR1 LGHDT and CDR2 YNNKEL (reference sequence). The CDR3 region is CASSKTSGGDQETQYF. In DNA, the CDR3 is TGTGCCAGCAGCAAGACTAGCGGGGGGGATCAAGAGACCCAGTACTTC.

The chain couples TRBV3-1 (or the pseudogene TRBV3-2) to TRBJ2-7, with 7 bases that match TRBD1. The CDR3 covers 15 residues. The germline V gene has CDR1 LGHDT and CDR2 YNNKEL (reference sequence). V shed 1 base, J shed 6 bases, and the junction held 9 bases outside the gene matches. This CDR3 reads CASSQVPGGRSEQYF. The CDR3 DNA sequence: TGTGCCAGCAGCCAAGTTCCAGGGGGTAGGAGCGAGCAGTACTTC.

The gene calls are TRBV19 and TRBJ1-4, with D hard to call. The CDR3 covers 13 residues. The V gene's germline CDR1 is LNHDA and CDR2 SQIVND (reference sequence). Trimming removed 7 bases from V and 1 base from J, with 7 bases in between. The CDR3 coding sequence is TGTGCCAGTACGCCCAGAACTAATGAAAAACTGTTTTTT. Encoded protein: CASTPRTNEKLFF.

The chain is built from TRBV3-1 (or the pseudogene TRBV3-2) and TRBJ1-1; no clear D. CDR3 length equals 13 residues. CDR1 is LGHDT and CDR2 is YNNKEL in the germline V gene (reference sequence). Trimming stripped 8 bases from V and 1 base from J, with 11 bases between. CDR3 sequence: CASGAASNTEAFF. The CDR3 DNA sequence: TGTGCCAGCGGAGCGGCTTCGAACACTGAAGCTTTCTTT.

The CDR3 is CASSVSQYEQFF. The CDR3, as DNA: TGTGCCAGCAGCGTAAGCCAATATGAGCAGTTCTTC. The chain has TRBV9 and TRBJ2-1, with D uncertain. The CDR3 runs 12 residues. Germline CDR1 SGDLS, CDR2 YYNGEE. Trimming left V 1 base short and J 8 bases short, with 7 bases between.

V gene TRBV5-8 combines with J gene TRBJ2-1, with D tentatively TRBD2 (6 bases). Per germline, CDR1 SGHTS and CDR2 YDEGEE. The CDR3 has 15 residues. The V end was cut by 1 base, the J end by 0 bases, with 8 bases between. For the CDR3, the DNA is TGTGCCAGCAGCTTGATCGGGAGCTCCTACAATGAGCAGTTCTTC. This codes for CASSLIGSSYNEQFF.

The chain is built from TRBV4-3 and TRBJ2-1; TRBD2 matches 11 bases. This CDR3 comprises 16 residues. J was trimmed by 6 bases and V by 2 bases; bases with no gene match: 6. The germline V gene encodes CDR1 LGHNA and CDR2 YSLEER. This CDR3 reads CASSQSLSGGANEQFF. CDR3 nucleotide sequence: TGCGCCAGCAGCCAAAGTCTTAGCGGGGGGGCCAATGAGCAGTTCTTC.

J is TRBJ1-6 and V is TRBV25-1, with D uncertain. V was cut by 5 bases and J by 0 bases, with 11 bases left in between. Germline CDR1 is MGHDK and CDR2 is SYGVNS. This CDR3 has 16 amino acids. CDR3 loop: CASSTTPSSYNSPLHF. As DNA, the CDR3 is TGTGCCAGCAGTACGACACCCAGCTCCTATAATTCACCCCTCCACTTT.

The chain recombines TRBV18 with TRBJ1-3; weak D call: TRBD1 (5 bases). The germline gives CDR1 KGHSH, CDR2 LQKENI. V lost 1 base and J lost 4, with 5 bases in between. The CDR3 extends over 13 amino acids. The CDR3 region has the DNA TGTGCCAGCTCACCACGGACAGGAAACACCATATATTTT. Its translation is CASSPRTGNTIYF.

CDR3 sequence: CAWARDSDFSGNTIYF. The CDR3 DNA reads TGTGCCTGGGCCCGGGACAGCGATTTCTCTGGAAACACCATATATTTT. The chain combines TRBV21-1 with TRBJ1-3; the DNA was not compared with TRBD1, the D call given in the table. TRBV21-1 is termed a pseudogene. CDR3 length: 16 residues.

This sequence joins TRBV29-1 and TRBJ1-1, with TRBD1 matching 7 bases. After removal of 3 bases from V and 3 bases from J, the junction contained 13 bases not matched to a gene. The length of the CDR3 is 16 residues. Germline loops: CDR1 SQVTM, CDR2 ANQGSEA. The CDR3: CSVDGGGAFVDTEAFF. Written as DNA, the CDR3 is TGCAGCGTTGACGGAGGGGGCGCGTTCGTAGACACTGAAGCTTTCTTT.

The V gene is TRBV12-5, the J gene TRBJ1-1, with D possibly matching TRBD1 (5 bases). V gave up 4 bases and J gave up 5 bases, with 17 bases separating them. From germline, CDR1 is LGHNT and CDR2 FRNRAP. This CDR3 comprises 15 residues. This chain's CDR3 is CASGSGVRGGTEAFF. The CDR3 nucleotides read TGTGCTAGTGGTTCTGGGGTTAGGGGTGGAACTGAAGCTTTCTTT.

CDR3 amino acids: CASSKGRTGVYPNQPQHF. The CDR3 DNA follows: TGTGCCAGCAGCAAAGGGCGGACAGGGGTTTACCCCAATCAGCCCCAGCATTTT. The rearrangement links TRBV21-1 to TRBJ1-5; TRBD1, the table's D call, was not compared with the DNA. TRBV21-1 corresponds to a pseudogene. The CDR3 totals 18 residues.

This chain links TRBV7-2 with TRBJ2-3; perhaps TRBD2 as D (6 bases). Germline CDR1 SGHTA, CDR2 FQGNSA. The CDR3 consists of 15 residues. The V and J ends lost 5 bases and 3 bases respectively, with 15 bases between them. CDR3 in amino acids: CASSGQVGGTDTQYF. The CDR3 coding sequence is TGTGCCAGCAGCGGACAAGTCGGGGGAACAGATACGCAGTATTTT.

The chain joins TRBV5-1 to TRBJ2-3, with D perhaps TRBD1 (6 bases). The V end was cut by 0 bases, the J end by 4 bases, with 12 bases between. Germline assignment: CDR1 SGHRS and CDR2 YFSETQ. The CDR3 has 15 amino acids. The CDR3 DNA sequence: TGCGCCAGCAGCTTGGAGGACAGATCGGCAGATACGCAGTATTTT. This gives the protein CASSLEDRSADTQYF.

As to this clone: This specimen includes other DNA sequences encoding the same CDR3. The rearrangement links TRBV4-3 to TRBJ1-4; D is ambiguous. V lost 1 base and J 7 bases, leaving 7 bases between the germline ends. The germline V gene has CDR1 LGHNA and CDR2 YSLEER. The CDR3 length is 13 residues. The CDR3 DNA follows: TGCGCCAGCAGCCAAGGCACTGGTGAAAAACTGTTTTTT. Translated: CASSQGTGEKLFF.

The chain carries TRBV12-5 and TRBJ1-5, with D perhaps matching TRBD1 (5 bases). The CDR3 consists of 15 residues. V lost 6 bases and J lost 9, with 21 bases in between. The germline V gene has CDR1 LGHNT and CDR2 FRNRAP. The chain's CDR3 is CASGPQATGDWPQHF. The CDR3 nucleotides are TGTGCTAGTGGGCCTCAAGCCACGGGGGACTGGCCCCAGCATTTT.